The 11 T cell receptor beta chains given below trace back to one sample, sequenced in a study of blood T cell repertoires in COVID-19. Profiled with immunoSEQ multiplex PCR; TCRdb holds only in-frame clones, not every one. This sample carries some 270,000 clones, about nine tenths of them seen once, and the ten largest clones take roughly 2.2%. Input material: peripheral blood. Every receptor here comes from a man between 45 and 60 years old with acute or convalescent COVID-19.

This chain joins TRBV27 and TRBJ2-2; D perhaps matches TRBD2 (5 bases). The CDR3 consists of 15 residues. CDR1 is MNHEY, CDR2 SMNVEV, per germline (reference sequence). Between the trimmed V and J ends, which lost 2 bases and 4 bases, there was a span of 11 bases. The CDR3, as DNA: TGTGCCAGCAGTTTAAGGGCCAGCGGCACCGGGGAGCTGTTTTTT. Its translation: CASSLRASGTGELFF.

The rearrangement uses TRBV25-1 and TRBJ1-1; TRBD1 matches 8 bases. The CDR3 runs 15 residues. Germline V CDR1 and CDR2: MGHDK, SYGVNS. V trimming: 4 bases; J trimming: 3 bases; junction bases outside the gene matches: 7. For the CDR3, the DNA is TGTGCCAGCAGTGGGGGGGACAGGTGGGACACTGAAGCTTTCTTT. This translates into CASSGGDRWDTEAFF.

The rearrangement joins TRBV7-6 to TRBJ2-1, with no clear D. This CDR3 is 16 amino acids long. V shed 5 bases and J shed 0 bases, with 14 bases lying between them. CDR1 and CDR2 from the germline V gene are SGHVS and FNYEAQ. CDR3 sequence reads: CASSPPTGYSYNEQFF. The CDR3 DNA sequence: TGTGCCAGCAGCCCGCCGACTGGGTACTCCTACAATGAGCAGTTCTTC.

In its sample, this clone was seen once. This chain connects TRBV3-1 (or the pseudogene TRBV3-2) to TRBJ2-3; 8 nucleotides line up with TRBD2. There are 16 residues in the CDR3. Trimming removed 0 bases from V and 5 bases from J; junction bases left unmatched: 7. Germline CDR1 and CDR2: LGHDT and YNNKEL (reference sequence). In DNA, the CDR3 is TGTGCCAGCAGCCAAGATGCAGCGGGGGAGCAAGATACGCAGTATTTT. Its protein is CASSQDAAGEQDTQYF.

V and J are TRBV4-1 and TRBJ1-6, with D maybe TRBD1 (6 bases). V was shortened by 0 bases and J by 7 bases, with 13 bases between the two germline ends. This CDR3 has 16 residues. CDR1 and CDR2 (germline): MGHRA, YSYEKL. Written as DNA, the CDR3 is TGCGCCAGCAGCCAAGAGGCACAGGGACCAAATTCACCCCTCCACTTT. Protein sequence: CASSQEAQGPNSPLHF.

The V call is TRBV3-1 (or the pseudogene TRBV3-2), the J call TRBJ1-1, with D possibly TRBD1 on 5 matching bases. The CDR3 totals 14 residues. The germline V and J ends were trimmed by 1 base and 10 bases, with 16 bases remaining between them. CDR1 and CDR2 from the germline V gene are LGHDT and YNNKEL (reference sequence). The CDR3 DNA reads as TGTGCCAGCAGCCAAGGGGCGACAGCCGGAAGAGCTTTCTTT. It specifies CASSQGATAGRAFF.

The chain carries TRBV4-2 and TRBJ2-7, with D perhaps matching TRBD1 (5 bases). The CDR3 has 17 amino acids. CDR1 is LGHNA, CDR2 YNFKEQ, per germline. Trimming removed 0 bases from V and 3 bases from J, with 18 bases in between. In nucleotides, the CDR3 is TGTGCCAGCAGCCAAGATCATTTTGGACACCATATCTACGAGCAGTACTTC. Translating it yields CASSQDHFGHHIYEQYF.

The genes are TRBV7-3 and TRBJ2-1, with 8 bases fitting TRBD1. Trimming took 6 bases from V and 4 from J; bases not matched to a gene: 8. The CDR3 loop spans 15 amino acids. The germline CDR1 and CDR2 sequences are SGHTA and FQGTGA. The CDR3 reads CASRADRGSYNEQFF. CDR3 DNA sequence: TGTGCCAGCAGGGCTGACAGGGGCTCATACAATGAGCAGTTCTTC.

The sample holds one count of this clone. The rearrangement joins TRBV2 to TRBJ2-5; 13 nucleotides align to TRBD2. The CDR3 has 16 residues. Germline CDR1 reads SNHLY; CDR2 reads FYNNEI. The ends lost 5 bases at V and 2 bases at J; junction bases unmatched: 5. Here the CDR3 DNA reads TGTGCCAGCAGTTGGGGGACTAGCGGGGAACAAGAGACCCAGTACTTC. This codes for CASSWGTSGEQETQYF. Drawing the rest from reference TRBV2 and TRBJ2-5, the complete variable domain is EPEVTQTPSHQVTQMGQEVILRCVPISNHLYFYWYRQILGQKVEFLVSFYNNEISEKSEIFDDQFSVERPDGSNFTLKIRSTKLEDSAMYFCASSWGTSGEQETQYFGPGTRLLVL.

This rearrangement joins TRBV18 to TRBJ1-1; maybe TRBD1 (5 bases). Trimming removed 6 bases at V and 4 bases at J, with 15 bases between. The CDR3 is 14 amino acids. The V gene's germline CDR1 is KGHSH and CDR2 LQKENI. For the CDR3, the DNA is TGTGCCAGCTCTCAACAGGCTGGTGGCACTGAAGCTTTCTTT. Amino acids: CASSQQAGGTEAFF.

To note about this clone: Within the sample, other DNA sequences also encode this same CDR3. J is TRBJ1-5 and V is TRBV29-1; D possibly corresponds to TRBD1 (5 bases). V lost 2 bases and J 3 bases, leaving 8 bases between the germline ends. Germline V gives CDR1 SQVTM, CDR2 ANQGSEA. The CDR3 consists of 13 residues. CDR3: CSVETGVNQPQHF. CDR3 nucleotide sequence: TGCAGCGTTGAAACGGGGGTCAATCAGCCCCAGCATTTT. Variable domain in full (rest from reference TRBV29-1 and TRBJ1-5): SAVISQKPSRDICQRGTSLTIQCQVDSQVTMMFWYRQQPGQSLTLIATANQGSEATYESGFVIDKFPISRPNLTFSTLTVSNMSPEDSSIYLCSVETGVNQPQHFGDGTRLSIL.